The subject of this entry is one TCR beta chain. This specimen belongs to a study of blood T cell repertoires in COVID-19. Study information: COVID-19 samples from acute and convalescent phases originated in the United States, Italy and Spain. Nucleic acid was either cDNA or gDNA, and it came from T cells, B-cell-depleted T cells, or PBMCs.

In the original workflow: Reference gene primer amplification gave estimated nucleated cell counts. Using immunoSEQ multiplex PCR, the repertoire was profiled, and TCRdb retains in-frame clones only, with some absent. The V and J calls and clone size come from that table; D and trimming were worked out from the DNA. The sample gives 35,000 to 50,000 clones, about 80% of which show up once; around a quarter is in the top ten. The CDR3 length is 17 residues. Trimming took off 0 bases at V and 4 bases at J, with 13 bases between the two ends. From germline, CDR1 is LNHNV and CDR2 YYDKDF (reference sequence).

The chain links TRBV15 to TRBJ1-6, with D hard to call. Sequences were obtained from peripheral blood. The sequence was collected from a woman aged 55-75 years with acute or convalescent COVID-19. The CDR3 sequence: CATSRDKVRGYNSPLHF. CDR3 in DNA: TGTGCCACCAGCAGAGATAAGGTCCGGGGTTATAATTCACCCCTCCACTTT.